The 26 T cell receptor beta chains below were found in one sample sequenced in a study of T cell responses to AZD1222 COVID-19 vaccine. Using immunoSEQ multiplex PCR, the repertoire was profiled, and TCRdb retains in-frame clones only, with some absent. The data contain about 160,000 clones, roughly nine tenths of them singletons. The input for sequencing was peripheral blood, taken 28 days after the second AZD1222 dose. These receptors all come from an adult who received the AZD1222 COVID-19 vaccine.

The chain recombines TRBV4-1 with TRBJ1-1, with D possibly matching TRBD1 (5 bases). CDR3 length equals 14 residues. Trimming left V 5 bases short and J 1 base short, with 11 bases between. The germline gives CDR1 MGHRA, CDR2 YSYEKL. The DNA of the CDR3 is TGCGCCAGCAGCTCGCATCAGGGGAACACTGAAGCTTTCTTT. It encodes CASSSHQGNTEAFF.

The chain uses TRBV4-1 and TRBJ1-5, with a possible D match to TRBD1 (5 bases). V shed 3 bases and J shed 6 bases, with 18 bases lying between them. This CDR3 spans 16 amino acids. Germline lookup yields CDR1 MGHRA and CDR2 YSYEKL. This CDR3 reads CASSHGGYYELQPQHF. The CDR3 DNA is TGCGCCAGCAGCCATGGGGGGTACTATGAGCTTCAGCCCCAGCATTTT.

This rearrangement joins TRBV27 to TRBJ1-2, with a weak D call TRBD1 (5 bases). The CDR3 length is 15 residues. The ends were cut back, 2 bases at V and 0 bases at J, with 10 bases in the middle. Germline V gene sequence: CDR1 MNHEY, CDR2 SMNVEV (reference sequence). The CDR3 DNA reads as TGTGCCAGCAGTTTACGGGGGACTGCTAACTATGGCTACACCTTC. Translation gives CASSLRGTANYGYTF.

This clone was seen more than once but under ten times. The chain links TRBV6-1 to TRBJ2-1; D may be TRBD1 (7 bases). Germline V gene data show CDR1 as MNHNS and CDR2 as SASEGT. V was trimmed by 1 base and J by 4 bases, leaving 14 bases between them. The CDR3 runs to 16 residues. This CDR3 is CASSEEGGGRYNEQFF. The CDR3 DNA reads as TGTGCCAGCAGTGAAGAAGGAGGGGGCCGGTACAATGAGCAGTTCTTC.

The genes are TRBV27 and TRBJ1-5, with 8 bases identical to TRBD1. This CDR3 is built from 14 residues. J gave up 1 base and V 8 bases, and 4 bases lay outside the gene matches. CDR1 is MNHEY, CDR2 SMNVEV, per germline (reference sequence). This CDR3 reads CASGNRGSNQPQHF. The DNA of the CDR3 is TGTGCCAGCGGCAACAGGGGGAGCAATCAGCCCCAGCATTTT.

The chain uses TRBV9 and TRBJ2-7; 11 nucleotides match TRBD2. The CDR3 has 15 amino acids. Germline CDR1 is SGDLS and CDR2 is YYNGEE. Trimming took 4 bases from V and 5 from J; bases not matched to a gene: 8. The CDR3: CASSPSGGLADEQYF. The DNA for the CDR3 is TGTGCCAGCAGCCCCTCGGGGGGACTAGCGGACGAGCAGTACTTC.

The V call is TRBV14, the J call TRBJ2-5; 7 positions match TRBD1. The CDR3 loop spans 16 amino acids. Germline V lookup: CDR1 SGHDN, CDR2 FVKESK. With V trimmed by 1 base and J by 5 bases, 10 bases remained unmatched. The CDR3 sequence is CASSQVGRQGQETQYF. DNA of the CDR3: TGTGCCAGCAGCCAAGTAGGGAGACAGGGCCAGGAGACCCAGTACTTC.

CDR3 sequence: CASSGSGGRGYTF. CDR3 in DNA: TGTGCCAGCAGTGGATCAGGGGGACGGGGCTACACCTTC. The chain has TRBV25-1 and TRBJ1-2; 7 bases agree with TRBD1. Germline-derived CDR1 and CDR2 are MGHDK and SYGVNS. The CDR3 has 13 amino acids. With 4 bases clipped from V and 8 bases from J, the junction kept 7 bases outside the gene matches.

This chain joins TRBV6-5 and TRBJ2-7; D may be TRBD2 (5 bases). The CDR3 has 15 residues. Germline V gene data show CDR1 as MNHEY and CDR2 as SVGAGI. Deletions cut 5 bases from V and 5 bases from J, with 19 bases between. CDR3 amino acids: CASSPPGSRGHEQYF. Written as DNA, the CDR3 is TGTGCCAGCAGTCCGCCGGGATCTAGAGGCCACGAGCAGTACTTC.

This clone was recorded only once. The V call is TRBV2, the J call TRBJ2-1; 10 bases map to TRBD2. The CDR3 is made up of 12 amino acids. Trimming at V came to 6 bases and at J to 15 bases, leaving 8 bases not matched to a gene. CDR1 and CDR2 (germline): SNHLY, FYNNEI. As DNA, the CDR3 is TGTGCCAGCAGGTACCTAGCGGGAGTGGGGTTCTTC. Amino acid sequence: CASRYLAGVGFF.

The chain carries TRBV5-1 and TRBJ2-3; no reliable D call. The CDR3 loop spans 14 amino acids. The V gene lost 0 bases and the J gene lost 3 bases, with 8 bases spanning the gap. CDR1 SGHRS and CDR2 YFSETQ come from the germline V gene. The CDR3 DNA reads TGCGCCAGCAGCTTGGTAGGCGCGACAGATACGCAGTATTTT. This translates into CASSLVGATDTQYF.

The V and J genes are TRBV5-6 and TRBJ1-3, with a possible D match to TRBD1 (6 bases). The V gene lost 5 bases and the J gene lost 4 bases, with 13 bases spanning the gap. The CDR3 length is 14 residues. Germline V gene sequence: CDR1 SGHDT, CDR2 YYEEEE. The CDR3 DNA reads TGTGCCAGCAGGCCCGGGACATCAGGAAACACCATATATTTT. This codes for CASRPGTSGNTIYF. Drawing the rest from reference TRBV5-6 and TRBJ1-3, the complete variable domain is DAGVTQSPTHLIKTRGQQVTLRCSPKSGHDTVSWYQQALGQGPQFIFQYYEEEERQRGNFPDRFSGHQFPNYSSELNVNALLLGDSALYLCASRPGTSGNTIYFGEGSWLTVV.

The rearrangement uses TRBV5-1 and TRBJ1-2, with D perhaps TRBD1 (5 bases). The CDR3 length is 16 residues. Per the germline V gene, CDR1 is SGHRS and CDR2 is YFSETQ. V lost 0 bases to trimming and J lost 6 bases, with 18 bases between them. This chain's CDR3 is CASSLVFWDPRNGYTF. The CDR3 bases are TGCGCCAGCAGCTTGGTTTTCTGGGACCCCCGGAATGGCTACACCTTC.

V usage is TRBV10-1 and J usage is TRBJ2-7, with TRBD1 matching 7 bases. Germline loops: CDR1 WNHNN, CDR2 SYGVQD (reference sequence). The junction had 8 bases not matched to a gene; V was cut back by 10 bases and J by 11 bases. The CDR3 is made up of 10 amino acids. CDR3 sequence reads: CANHRGLEYF. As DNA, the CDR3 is TGCGCCAACCACAGGGGATTAGAGTACTTC.

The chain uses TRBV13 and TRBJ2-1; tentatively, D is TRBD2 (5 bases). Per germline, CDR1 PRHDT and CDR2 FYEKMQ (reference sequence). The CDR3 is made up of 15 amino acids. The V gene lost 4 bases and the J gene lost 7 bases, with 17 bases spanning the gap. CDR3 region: CASSSDGLTDNEQFF. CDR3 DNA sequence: TGTGCCAGCAGCTCGGATGGACTTACTGATAATGAGCAGTTCTTC.

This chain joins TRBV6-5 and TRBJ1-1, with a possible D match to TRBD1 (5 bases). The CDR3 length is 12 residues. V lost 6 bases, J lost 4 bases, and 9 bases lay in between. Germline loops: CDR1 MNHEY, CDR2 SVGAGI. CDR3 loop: CASRGLGTEAFF. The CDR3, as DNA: TGTGCCAGCAGGGGGCTGGGCACTGAAGCTTTCTTT.

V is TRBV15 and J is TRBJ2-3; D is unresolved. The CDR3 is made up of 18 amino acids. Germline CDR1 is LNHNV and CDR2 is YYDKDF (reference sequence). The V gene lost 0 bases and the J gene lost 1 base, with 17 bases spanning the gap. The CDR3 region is CATSRDWEGGEGTDTQYF. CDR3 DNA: TGTGCCACCAGCAGAGATTGGGAAGGCGGTGAGGGCACAGATACGCAGTATTTT.

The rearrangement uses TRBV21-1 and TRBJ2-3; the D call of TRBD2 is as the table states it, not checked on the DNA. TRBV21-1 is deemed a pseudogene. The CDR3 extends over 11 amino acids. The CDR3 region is CASSREDTQYF. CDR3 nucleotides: TGTGCCAGCAGCCGGGAAGATACGCAGTATTTT.

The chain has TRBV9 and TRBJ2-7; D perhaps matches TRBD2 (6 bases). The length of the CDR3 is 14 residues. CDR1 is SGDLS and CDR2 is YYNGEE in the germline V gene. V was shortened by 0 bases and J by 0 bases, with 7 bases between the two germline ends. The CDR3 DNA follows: TGTGCCAGCAGCGTAGGCGGGGTCTCCTACGAGCAGTACTTC. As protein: CASSVGGVSYEQYF.

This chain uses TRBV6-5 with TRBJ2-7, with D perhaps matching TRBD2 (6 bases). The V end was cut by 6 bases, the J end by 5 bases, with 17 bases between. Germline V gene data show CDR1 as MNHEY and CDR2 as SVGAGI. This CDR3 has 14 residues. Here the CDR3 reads CASRGVGLGDEQYF. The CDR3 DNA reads TGTGCCAGCAGAGGCGTGGGACTGGGAGACGAGCAGTACTTC.

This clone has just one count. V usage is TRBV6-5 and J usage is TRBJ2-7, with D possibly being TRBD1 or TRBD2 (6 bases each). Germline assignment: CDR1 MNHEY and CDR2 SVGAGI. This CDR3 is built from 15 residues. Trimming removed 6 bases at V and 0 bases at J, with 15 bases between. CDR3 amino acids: CASRARGRGSYEQYF. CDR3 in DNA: TGTGCCAGCAGAGCCCGGGGGCGAGGCTCCTACGAGCAGTACTTC.

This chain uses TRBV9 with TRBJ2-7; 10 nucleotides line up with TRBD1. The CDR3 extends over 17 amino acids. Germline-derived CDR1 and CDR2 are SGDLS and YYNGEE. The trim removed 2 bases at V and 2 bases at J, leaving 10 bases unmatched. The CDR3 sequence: CASSVGGTGVFAYEQYF. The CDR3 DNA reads TGTGCCAGCAGCGTGGGTGGGACAGGGGTTTTTGCCTACGAGCAGTACTTC.

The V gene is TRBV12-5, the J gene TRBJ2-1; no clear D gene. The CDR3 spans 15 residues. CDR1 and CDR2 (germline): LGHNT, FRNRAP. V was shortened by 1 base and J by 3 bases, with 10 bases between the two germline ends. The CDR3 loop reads CASGLGLPYYNEQFF. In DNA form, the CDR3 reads TGTGCTAGTGGTTTGGGACTCCCCTACTACAATGAGCAGTTCTTC.

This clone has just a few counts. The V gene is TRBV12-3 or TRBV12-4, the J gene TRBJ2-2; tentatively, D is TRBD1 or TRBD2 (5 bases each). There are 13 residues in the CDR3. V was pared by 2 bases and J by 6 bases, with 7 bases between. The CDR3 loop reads CASSLLGAGELFF. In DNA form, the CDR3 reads TGTGCCAGCAGTTTACTGGGGGCCGGGGAGCTGTTTTTT.

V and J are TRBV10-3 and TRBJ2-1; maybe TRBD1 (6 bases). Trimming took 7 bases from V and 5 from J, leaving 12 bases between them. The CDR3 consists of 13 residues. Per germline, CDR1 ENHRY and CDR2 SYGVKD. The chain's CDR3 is CAITRRDNNEQFF. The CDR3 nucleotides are TGTGCCATCACCCGCCGGGACAACAATGAGCAGTTCTTC.

The CDR3 DNA is TGTGCCAGCACCTCGGGTTTTACCTACGAGCAGTACTTC. Residues: CASTSGFTYEQYF. The J gene is TRBJ2-7, the V gene TRBV5-4; D gene uncertain. Trimming cost V 6 bases and J 2 bases, with 12 bases left between them. The CDR3 has 13 residues. Germline V gene data show CDR1 as SGHNT and CDR2 as YYREEE (reference sequence).